This T cell receptor beta chain was documented in a study of beta chain features in type 1 diabetes. Study outcomes and limitations: There was a moderate but significant shortening of TCRB CDR3s in all four CD4+ subsets of Type 1 diabetes patients.

V was cut by 1 base and J by 5 bases, with 8 bases left in between. Germline assignment: CDR1 GTSNPN and CDR2 SVGIG (reference sequence). This CDR3 is 12 amino acids long. For this clone: Its antigen is not known.

Expressed TCRB transcripts were sequenced after all isolated RNA was converted to cDNA. Libraries were prepared by immunoSEQ multiplex PCR; TCRdb keeps only in-frame clonotypes and omits some of them. Of 250,000 to 300,000 clones listed, approximately 14% are singletons. The sequence was obtained from a man younger than 45 with type 1 diabetes. The chain links TRBV30 to TRBJ2-5; D is unresolved. The sequencing input was naive CD4+ T cells from blood. This chain's CDR3 is CAWSDPAETQYF. CDR3 DNA sequence: TGTGCCTGGAGTGACCCCGCGGAGACCCAGTACTTC.